The source of this T cell receptor (beta chain) is a study of T cells in Graves' hyperthyroidism and ophthalmopathy. This CDR3 contains 13 residues. CDR1 is SQVTM and CDR2 is ANQGSEA in the germline V gene. With 6 bases removed from V and 1 base from J, the gap between germline ends came to 12 bases. Researchers amplified the TCR beta CDR3 regions from RNA transcripts. TCR CDR3 regions were first amplified by RT-PCR with HTBI primers. TCRdb analysed the multiplex PCR reads with MiXCR anew, one entry per CDR3 protein. The sample includes roughly 500,000 distinct CDR3 sequences, 35% to 50% of them seen just once.

This clonotype originated in an adult woman with Graves' disease, either hyperthyroidism or ophthalmopathy (not recorded which). Sequences were obtained from peripheral blood or thyroid tissue (not recorded which). V usage is TRBV29-1 and J usage is TRBJ1-2, with D maybe TRBD1 (5 bases). The CDR3 region has the DNA TGCAGCGTACGACAGTTGCTTAACTATGGCTACACCTTC. This codes for CSVRQLLNYGYTF.